The next 18 T cell receptor beta chains were all read from a single sample in a study of T cells in Graves' hyperthyroidism and ophthalmopathy. It was RNA transcripts that yielded the amplified TCR beta CDR3 regions. With the HTBI primer set, the TCR CDR3 went through a first round of RT-PCR. In TCRdb, the multiplex PCR reads were re-called with MiXCR into one record per CDR3 protein. The repertoire holds hundreds of thousands of distinct CDR3 sequences, with 22% as singletons. The specimen sequenced was blood. Receptors were obtained from a man younger than 45 with Graves' ophthalmopathy.

A few counts support this clonotype. This chain connects TRBV5-1 to TRBJ2-6; unclear D gene. This CDR3 has 14 amino acids. V was trimmed by 4 bases and J by 2 bases, leaving 7 bases between them. Per the germline V gene, CDR1 is SGHRS and CDR2 is YFSETQ. The chain's CDR3 is CASSPRTGANVLTF. The CDR3 DNA reads as TGCGCCAGCAGCCCTAGGACTGGGGCCAACGTCCTGACTTTC.

V gene TRBV19 combines with J gene TRBJ1-5; D might be TRBD1 (5 bases). Germline CDR1 LNHDA, CDR2 SQIVND (reference sequence). CDR3 size: 14 residues. V lost 1 base and J 6 bases, leaving 10 bases between the germline ends. The CDR3 coding sequence is TGTGCCAGTAGTATAGGAGGGGTGGGTCAGCCCCAGCATTTT. As protein: CASSIGGVGQPQHF.

This clonotype was seen more than once but under ten times. The chain joins TRBV27 to TRBJ1-2; D possibly corresponds to TRBD1 (5 bases). Trimming stripped 3 bases from V and 3 bases from J, with 14 bases between. The CDR3 contains 15 residues. Germline loops: CDR1 MNHEY, CDR2 SMNVEV (reference sequence). The CDR3, as DNA: TGTGCCAGCAGTTTTGACCGACAGTTCTACTATGGCTACACCTTC. Translation gives CASSFDRQFYYGYTF.

The genes are TRBV27 and TRBJ2-5; D gene unclear. Germline-derived CDR1 and CDR2 are MNHEY and SMNVEV (reference sequence). The CDR3 is made up of 12 amino acids. Trimming shortened V by 3 bases and J by 5 bases, and 7 bases separated the two germline ends. DNA for the CDR3: TGTGCCAGCAGTTTGAACGGGGAGACCCAGTACTTC. It translates to CASSLNGETQYF.

This clonotype occurred many times. J is TRBJ2-1 and V is TRBV20-1, with D perhaps TRBD2 (6 bases). V was pared by 3 bases and J by 4 bases, with 13 bases between. The CDR3 is made up of 14 amino acids. Germline lookup yields CDR1 DFQATT and CDR2 SNEGSKA (reference sequence). The CDR3 nucleotides are TGCAGTGCTAGCAGGGACTTGGCGTACAATGAGCAGTTCTTC. As protein: CSASRDLAYNEQFF.

This clonotype appeared many times. The chain couples TRBV11-1 to TRBJ2-7, with 9 bases aligning to TRBD1. Germline CDR1 SGHAT, CDR2 FQDESV (reference sequence). J lost 2 bases, V lost 3 bases, and 5 bases had no gene match. There are 15 residues in the CDR3. Written as DNA, the CDR3 is TGTGCCAGCAGCTTTTCAGGGACAGGGCCCTACGAGCAGTACTTC. It is translated as CASSFSGTGPYEQYF.

This clonotype was observed a few times. The rearrangement joins TRBV20-1 to TRBJ2-3, with 9 positions matching TRBD2. Trimming removed 0 bases from V and 6 bases from J; junction bases left unmatched: 10. The germline V gene encodes CDR1 DFQATT and CDR2 SNEGSKA (reference sequence). The CDR3 extends over 16 amino acids. The CDR3 DNA reads TGCAGTGCTAGAGAGCATGGTAGCGGGAGTTCGGATACGCAGTATTTT. Protein: CSAREHGSGSSDTQYF.

In this sample, this clonotype turned up a few times. V gene TRBV2 combines with J gene TRBJ2-4; TRBD2 is a possible D gene (6 bases). Germline lookup yields CDR1 SNHLY and CDR2 FYNNEI. V shed 10 bases and J shed 7 bases, with 14 bases lying between them. The CDR3 covers 12 residues. CDR3 coding DNA: TGTGCCACCCTGGGACGGGAGAACATTCAGTACTTC. The encoded protein is CATLGRENIQYF.

This clonotype has ten or more counts. The rearrangement links TRBV11-3 to TRBJ2-1, with 11 bases lining up with TRBD2. V dropped 4 bases and J dropped 5; count of bases not matched to a gene: 10. Germline assignment: CDR1 SGHNT and CDR2 YENEEA. The CDR3 sequence is 17 residues long. CDR3 DNA sequence: TGTGCCAGCAGCTCCACCGTAGCGGGAGGGGCCCACAATGAGCAGTTCTTC. Translating it yields CASSSTVAGGAHNEQFF.

Notes on this clonotype: The junction does not match germline at one end; this may be a read error. The chain links TRBV4-1 to TRBJ1-6, with D unclear. Germline V CDR1 and CDR2: MGHRA, YSYEKL. The CDR3 spans 15 residues. CDR3 protein: CASSQDRFTNSLLHF. CDR3 coding DNA: TGCGCCAGCAGCCAAGATCGGTTTACCAACTCACTCCTCCACTTT.

This clonotype was observed many times. The rearrangement joins TRBV11-2 to TRBJ2-3, with a tentative D call TRBD2 (5 bases). In germline, CDR1 is SGHAT, CDR2 FQNNGV. The ends were cut back, 0 bases at V and 6 bases at J, with 10 bases in the middle. CDR3 size: 14 residues. The DNA of the CDR3 is TGTGCCAGCAGCTTAGAAGCTAGAGGGGATACGCAGTATTTT. It translates to CASSLEARGDTQYF.

This clonotype was seen more than once but under ten times. This rearrangement joins TRBV18 to TRBJ1-1, with 9 bases identical to TRBD1. V trimming: 3 bases; J trimming: 5 bases; junction bases outside the gene matches: 4. This CDR3 region has 14 residues. Germline CDR1 and CDR2: KGHSH and LQKENI. Here the CDR3 reads CASSPDRGKTEAFF. CDR3 nucleotides: TGTGCCAGCTCACCGGACAGGGGAAAAACTGAAGCTTTCTTT.

This clonotype was recorded a few times. The rearrangement links TRBV7-9 to TRBJ1-2; 9 bases are a match to TRBD1. CDR1 and CDR2 from the germline V gene are SEHNR and FQNEAQ (reference sequence). After removal of 6 bases from V and 6 bases from J, the junction contained 2 bases not matched to a gene. The CDR3 loop spans 12 amino acids. The CDR3 protein is CASRTGGHGYTF. CDR3 DNA sequence: TGTGCCAGCAGGACAGGGGGTCATGGCTACACCTTC.

Comment on this clonotype: A read error may account for a junction end that differs from germline. The rearrangement joins TRBV5-1 to TRBJ2-5, with TRBD2 matching over 12 bases. The CDR3 is made up of 14 amino acids. Germline CDR1 and CDR2: SGHRS and YFSETQ. DNA of the CDR3: TGTGCCAGCAGTCGACTAGCGGGGGTTCAGTGGGAGTACTTC. Its translation is CASSRLAGVQWEYF. Combining the CDR3 with reference TRBV5-1 and TRBJ2-5 gives the whole variable domain KAGVTQTPRYLIKTRGQQVTLSCSPISGHRSVSWYQQTPGQGLQFLFEYFSETQRNKGNFPGRFSGRQFSNSRSEMNVSTLELGDSALYLCASSRLAGVQWEYFGPGTRLLVL.

The rearrangement links TRBV6-1 to TRBJ1-4, with D maybe TRBD1 (6 bases). Germline V gene sequence: CDR1 MNHNS, CDR2 SASEGT. With 0 bases removed from V and 4 bases from J, the gap between germline ends came to 9 bases. The CDR3 extends over 15 amino acids. The CDR3 bases are TGTGCCAGCAGTGAAGCGGGCAGGGGTAATGAAAAACTGTTTTTT. Translated, it gives CASSEAGRGNEKLFF.

This clonotype was seen more than once but under ten times. V and J are TRBV15 and TRBJ2-2; the D is unclear. Per the germline V gene, CDR1 is LNHNV and CDR2 is YYDKDF (reference sequence). The germline V and J ends were trimmed by 7 bases and 5 bases, with 14 bases remaining between them. There are 14 residues in the CDR3. This CDR3 reads CATNPPGETGELFF. The CDR3 DNA follows: TGTGCCACCAATCCGCCAGGCGAAACCGGGGAGCTGTTTTTT.

Many counts were recorded for this clonotype. The V gene is TRBV11-3, the J gene TRBJ1-1; possible D gene TRBD1, 5 bases. CDR3 size: 12 residues. Germline assignment: CDR1 SGHNT and CDR2 YENEEA. Trimming took off 1 base at V and 7 bases at J, with 7 bases between the two ends. In DNA form, the CDR3 reads TGTGCCAGCAGCTTAGGGACACATGAAGCTTTCTTT. Amino acids: CASSLGTHEAFF.

This clonotype was counted at least ten times. CDR3 in amino acids: CASRKLKEGLAGSYNEQFF. The CDR3 DNA reads TGTGCCAGCAGGAAACTAAAAGAAGGACTAGCCGGCTCCTACAATGAGCAGTTCTTC. The rearrangement uses TRBV11-2 and TRBJ2-1; TRBD2 matches 8 bases. With 6 bases clipped from V and 0 bases from J, the junction kept 16 bases outside the gene matches. The CDR3 has 19 residues. Germline CDR1 and CDR2: SGHAT and FQNNGV.